This TCR beta chain emerged from a study of PD-1 blockade in classical Hodgkin lymphoma (dated by TCRdb to the early 2020s). At the level of the whole study: Nivolumab dosing was 3 mg/kg intravenously every 2 weeks, continuing until either disease progression or unacceptable toxicity. A peripheral blood immune signature of response to PD-1 blockade in classical Hodgkin lymphoma was defined using TCR beta sequencing and CyTOF. Beyond this particular receptor, the publication reports: Trial patients achieving complete response had baseline diversity similar to newly diagnosed patients, whereas partial responders and progressors had significantly lower diversity. The study was limited to a single clinical trial cohort, and causes of repertoire differences, possibly disease activity or prior therapy, remained undefined. Diversity was lower in patients who began nivolumab less than 1 year after ASCT, so these patients were left out of later analyses to avoid confounding by immune reconstitution. A significant rise by C4D1 was seen in CD4+ but not CD8+ TCR diversity (p=0.0027 vs p=0.16), with the rise being most apparent in complete responders (p=0.02). Newly diagnosed patients were reported to have lower baseline TCR diversity than healthy donors, and relapsed/refractory patients were reported to have lower baseline TCR diversity still.

Per the publication, the time point label means: cycle 2 day 1 (C2D1) of nivolumab. Relapse after autologous stem cell transplantation had occurred in all trial patients, and cohorts A, B and C were distinguished by prior brentuximab vedotin exposure. A total of under 70 patients with relapsed/refractory classical Hodgkin lymphoma made up the trial cohort, and each patient's best overall response was complete response, partial response or progressive disease. In the multi-cohort phase II CheckMate 205 trial, trial patients received single-agent nivolumab. An independent review committee assessed best overall response using the 2007 International Working Group response criteria. Trial PBMCs were collected just before the start of nivolumab (C1D1) and during therapy at cycle 2 day 1 and cycle 4 day 1. Peripheral blood was collected in 8 mL Vacutainer Cell Preparation Tubes, from which PBMCs were isolated by centrifugation and then cryopreserved.

The Qiagen DNeasy kit was used to extract genomic DNA from unsorted PBMCs and from the negatively selected CD4+ and CD8+ fractions. TCR beta CDR3 regions were subjected to amplification by immunoSEQ multiplex PCR with primers that anneal to V and J segments. A synthetic immune receptor repertoire was used to minimize amplification bias, and any residual bias was removed computationally once sequencing was done. The authors' pipeline ran thus. Repertoire diversity was quantified as the Shannon entropy index using custom Python scripts. The unsorted, CD4+ and CD8+ repertoires were each analyzed separately, with the exception of combined analyses, where CD4+ and CD8+ sequences were merged in silico. A clone was considered expanded if an increase in frequency of at least 2-fold after treatment relative to C1D1 was found, and a pseudocount of 0.5 was applied to clones undetected at baseline. Singleton clones were defined as clones with 0 or 1 copy at C1D1, and non-singleton clones were defined as clones with 2 or more copies. Clones expanded in unsorted samples were assigned a CD4+, CD8+ or unknown annotation through matching of protein sequences in sorted samples from the same patient. Wilcoxon tests were applied to paired samples to test diversity changes from C1D1 to C4D1. TCRdb mirrors the immuneACCESS table, restricted to in-frame sequences. Some clones are absent from its copies; in checked studies, under half trace to an unresolved V gene, and the reason for the others is unknown. From that table come the V and J calls and clone size; the DNA was used to work out D and trimming. Across this sample there are 89,000 or so clones, with nearly 95% seen only once. The ten largest clones represent 2.6% of the sample.

The germline V gene gives CDR1 as SNHLY and CDR2 as FYNNEI. The CDR3 has 10 amino acids, counting the end cysteine and phenylalanine. CDR3 DNA is the only sequence kept; it has 30 bases, read in frame from the first base. V is clipped by 10 bases and J by 5 bases, and the sequence between their germline boundaries is 8 bases long. Worth noting for this clone: What antigen it recognizes has not been identified. No per-base quality is available; no much larger clone lies one base away.

The receptor's source is a human donor with classical Hodgkin lymphoma. The sequencing here drew on peripheral blood mononuclear cells (PBMCs), taken before the second cycle of nivolumab. The chain employs TRBV2 and TRBJ2-5, with no confidently assigned D gene. The CDR3 protein: CATSPETQYF. The DNA sequence is as follows: TGTGCCACCTCACCCGAGACCCAGTACTTC.